This T cell receptor beta chain emerged from a study of technical replicates of blood from several donors. Trimming cost V 5 bases and J 6 bases, with 14 bases left between them. There are 15 residues in the CDR3. In germline, CDR1 is SEHNR, CDR2 FQNEAQ (reference sequence). TCRdb's table, derived via immunoSEQ multiplex PCR, lists solely in-frame clones and lacks some. The data hold some 66,000 clones, with roughly 90% observed a single time. Sequenced input: PBMCs. The rearrangement joins TRBV7-9 to TRBJ1-6; unclear D gene. This sequence originates from a human donor in good health. Some clones in this sample may be carry-over from other donors' samples. In DNA form, the CDR3 reads TGTGCCAGCAGCCCCCGGGCAGGACTTAATTCACCCCTCCACTTT. Protein sequence: CASSPRAGLNSPLHF.